Listed here are 6 T cell receptor beta chains from one sample, sequenced in a study of early T cells in non-severe SARS-CoV-2 infection. One entry per CDR3 protein, called by TCRdb with MiXCR from the 5' RACE reads. The top ten hold about 4.2% of the sample, which has 55,000 to 85,000 distinct CDR3 sequences, 12% seen once. Sequenced: whole blood. Source of these receptors: an adult who was a healthcare worker with PCR-confirmed SARS-CoV-2 infection or an uninfected control (not recorded which).

This clonotype was observed at least ten times. J is TRBJ1-1 and V is TRBV20-1; 9 bases are shared with TRBD1. The CDR3 totals 15 residues. Germline V lookup: CDR1 DFQATT, CDR2 SNEGSKA (reference sequence). With 0 bases clipped from V and 4 bases from J, the junction kept 6 bases outside the gene matches. The CDR3 sequence: CSARDQGQGVTEAFF. The CDR3 bases are TGCAGTGCTAGAGATCAGGGACAGGGCGTCACTGAAGCTTTCTTT.

This clonotype was detected only once. The chain joins TRBV29-1 to TRBJ2-7; D remains unclear. The CDR3 has 15 amino acids. Germline CDR1 is SQVTM and CDR2 is ANQGSEA. V was cut by 4 bases and J by 1 base, with 17 bases left in between. The CDR3 bases are TGCAGCGTTGTCTTGAGGTCAGGTAGATCCTACGAGCAGTACTTC. Residues: CSVVLRSGRSYEQYF.

This chain links TRBV2 with TRBJ2-5; D is possibly TRBD2 (5 bases). Germline lookup yields CDR1 SNHLY and CDR2 FYNNEI. The CDR3 covers 14 residues. The V and J ends lost 5 bases and 4 bases respectively, with 14 bases between them. CDR3 DNA sequence: TGTGCCAGCAGTAACGGGAACCCCGGAGAGACCCAGTACTTC. Its protein product is CASSNGNPGETQYF.

The CDR3 sequence is CASSLSITYDGFGYTF. The DNA of the CDR3 is TGTGCCAGCTCACTTAGTATTACATACGACGGCTTTGGCTACACCTTC. The rearrangement links TRBV18 to TRBJ1-2; D unresolved. The V end was cut by 4 bases, the J end by 7 bases, with 22 bases between. The CDR3 has 16 residues. Germline V gives CDR1 KGHSH, CDR2 LQKENI.

V usage is TRBV5-1 and J usage is TRBJ2-7; TRBD2 is a possible D gene (5 bases). The germline gives CDR1 SGHRS, CDR2 YFSETQ. CDR3 length: 13 amino acids. The V end lost 7 bases, the J end lost 0 bases, and 11 bases lay between the germline ends. The CDR3 here is CASGSGSSYEQYF. The CDR3 DNA reads TGCGCCAGCGGGTCGGGGTCCTCCTACGAGCAGTACTTC.

This clonotype was picked up many times. The CDR3 loop is CASSLDLHTGLATNEKLFF. The CDR3 nucleotides read TGTGCCAGCAGCTTAGACCTCCATACAGGGCTTGCAACTAATGAAAAACTGTTTTTT. The chain employs TRBV7-2 and TRBJ1-4, with D possibly matching TRBD1 (6 bases). Between the trimmed V and J ends, which lost 1 base and 0 bases, there was a span of 18 bases. The CDR3 is 19 amino acids. CDR1 and CDR2 from the germline V gene are SGHTA and FQGNSA. Full variable domain (outside the CDR3, taken from reference TRBV7-2 and TRBJ1-4): GAGVSQSPSNKVTEKGKDVELRCDPISGHTALYWYRQSLGQGLEFLIYFQGNSAPDKSGLPSDRFSAERTGGSVSTLTIQRTQQEDSAVYLCASSLDLHTGLATNEKLFFGSGTQLSVL.